This entry concerns a single T cell receptor (beta chain). Antigen specificity is unknown. With V trimmed by 5 bases and J by 4 bases, 4 bases remained unmatched. This CDR3 contains 15 residues. Each CDR3 protein gets one entry after TCRdb re-called the 5' RACE reads with MiXCR. The repertoire holds 350,000 or so distinct CDR3 sequences, with around 9.7% as singletons. These data belong to a study of identical twins. Broader study findings: The models systematically underestimated how much out-of-frame TCR alpha was shared in monozygotic twins. Abundant beta clonotypes from cord blood had fewer insertions, unlike memory repertoires, which showed none. Twins shared beta out-of-frame sequences in excess, but this excess was weaker.

All donors were healthy Caucasians. The origin of this receptor is a woman between 45 and 65 years old in good health. Material for sequencing was naive T cells sorted from blood. The chain has TRBV12-3 or TRBV12-4 and TRBJ2-1; 11 positions agree with TRBD2. The DNA of the CDR3 is TGTGCCAGCAGTGCCAGACTAGCGGGATACAATGAGCAGTTCTTC. This translates into CASSARLAGYNEQFF.